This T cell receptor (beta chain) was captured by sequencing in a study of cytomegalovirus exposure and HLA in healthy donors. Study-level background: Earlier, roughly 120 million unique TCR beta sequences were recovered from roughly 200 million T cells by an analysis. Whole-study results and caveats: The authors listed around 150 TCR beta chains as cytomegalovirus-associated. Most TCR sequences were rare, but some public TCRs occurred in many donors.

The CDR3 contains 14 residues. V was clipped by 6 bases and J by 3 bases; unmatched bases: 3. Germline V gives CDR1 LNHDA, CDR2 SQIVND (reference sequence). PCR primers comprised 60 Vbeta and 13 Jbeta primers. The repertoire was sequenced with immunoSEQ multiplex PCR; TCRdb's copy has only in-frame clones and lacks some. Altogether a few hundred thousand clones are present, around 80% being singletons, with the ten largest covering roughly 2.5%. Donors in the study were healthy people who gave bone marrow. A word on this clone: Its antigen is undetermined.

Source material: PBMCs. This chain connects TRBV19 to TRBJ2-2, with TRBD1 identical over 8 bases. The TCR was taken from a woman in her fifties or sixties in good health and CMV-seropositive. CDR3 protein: CASSQGADTGELFF. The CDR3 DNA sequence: TGTGCCAGTAGCCAGGGGGCAGACACCGGGGAGCTGTTTTTT.